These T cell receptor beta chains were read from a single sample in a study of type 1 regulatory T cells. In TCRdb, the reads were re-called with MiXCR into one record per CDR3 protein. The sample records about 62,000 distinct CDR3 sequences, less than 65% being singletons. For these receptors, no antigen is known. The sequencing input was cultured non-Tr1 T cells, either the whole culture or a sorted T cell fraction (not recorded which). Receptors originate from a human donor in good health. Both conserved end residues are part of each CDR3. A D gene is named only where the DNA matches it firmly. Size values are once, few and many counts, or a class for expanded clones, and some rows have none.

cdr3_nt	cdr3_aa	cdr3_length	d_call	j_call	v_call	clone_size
TGTGCCAGCAGCGCGAACAGGGGGCAAAGCTATGGCTACACCTTC	CASSANRGQSYGYTF	15	TRBD1	TRBJ1-2	TRBV7-2	few
TGTGCCAGTAGTAAGTCGTTCGCTAGTGATGAGCAGTTCTTC	CASSKSFASDEQFF	14	.	TRBJ2-1	TRBV19	.
TGTGCCAGCAGTGAACGGGGACGACTAACTGGGAACTATGGCTACACCTTC	CASSERGRLTGNYGYTF	17	.	TRBJ1-2	TRBV6-1	.
TGCAGTGCTTTAACCGGGGCCTACGAGCAGTACTTC	CSALTGAYEQYF	12	.	TRBJ2-7	TRBV20-1	.
TGTGCCAGCAGTGATTGGGCAGTTACGCCAGATACGCAGTATTTT	CASSDWAVTPDTQYF	15	.	TRBJ2-3	TRBV25-1	.
TGCAGTGCTAGACTAGCGGGACGCCACTACGAGCAGTACTTC	CSARLAGRHYEQYF	14	TRBD2	TRBJ2-7	TRBV20-1	once
TGTGCCAGCAGCTTAGTACCTAGCGGGAACACCGGGGAGCTGTTTTTT	CASSLVPSGNTGELFF	16	TRBD2	TRBJ2-2	TRBV11-3	.
TGCGCCAGCAGCTTCATTGGGAACACTGAAGCTTTCTTT	CASSFIGNTEAFF	13	.	TRBJ1-1	TRBV5-1	.
TGTGCCAGCAGCTCACTAGCAAGGGAGGACAATGAGCAGTTCTTC	CASSSLAREDNEQFF	15	.	TRBJ2-1	TRBV7-8	few
TGTGCCAGCAGTGAGGGGACAGGCAGCGAAAAACTGTTTTTT	CASSEGTGSEKLFF	14	TRBD1	TRBJ1-4	TRBV6-1	.
TGTGCCAGCAGTGGGCCGGGACAGGGCTACGAGCAGTACTTC	CASSGPGQGYEQYF	14	TRBD1	TRBJ2-7	TRBV6-2/TRBV6-3	few
TGTGCCAGCACCCCGTGGGCTGGCGACAATGAGCAGTTCTTC	CASTPWAGDNEQFF	14	.	TRBJ2-1	TRBV6-5	.
TGCAGCGTTGCCCGGTCTGCGCAGATGGGTGAGCAGTTCTTC	CSVARSAQMGEQFF	14	.	TRBJ2-1	TRBV29-1	.
TGTGCCACCAGCATCAACTTTCAAGAGACCCAGTACTTC	CATSINFQETQYF	13	.	TRBJ2-5	TRBV15	.
TGTGCCAGCAGCCATACCGGACAGGGCGCCTACAATGAGCAGTTCTTC	CASSHTGQGAYNEQFF	16	TRBD1	TRBJ2-1	TRBV14	.
TGCAGTGCTAGATGGGGGAGCAGAAATGAGCAGTTCTTC	CSARWGSRNEQFF	13	.	TRBJ2-1	TRBV20-1	.
TGTGCCAGCAGTTTTGCAGGGGTCCAAGGAACCGGGGAGCTGTTTTTT	CASSFAGVQGTGELFF	16	.	TRBJ2-2	TRBV27	.
TGCAGCGTTCCCGGTATGGCCAAAAACATTCAGTACTTC	CSVPGMAKNIQYF	13	.	TRBJ2-4	TRBV29-1	.
TGCAGTGCTAGTTTGGACTCAGATACGCAGTATTTT	CSASLDSDTQYF	12	.	TRBJ2-3	TRBV20-1	.
TGTGCCAGCAGCCAACCGGGACCCGGCAGAGAGACCCAGTACTTC	CASSQPGPGRETQYF	15	.	TRBJ2-5	TRBV14	.
TGTGCCAGCAGTTTACAGTTTTCAAGTGAGCAGTTCTTC	CASSLQFSSEQFF	13	.	TRBJ2-1	TRBV28	.
TGCGCCAGCAGCTTGGACGGGACAGGGGAATGGAACACTGAAGCTTTCTTT	CASSLDGTGEWNTEAFF	17	TRBD1	TRBJ1-1	TRBV5-1	once
TGTGCCAGCAGTCCGACAGGGGTCGATACGCAGTATTTT	CASSPTGVDTQYF	13	TRBD1	TRBJ2-3	TRBV27	few
TGCGCCAGCAGTGAATTGGATGAGCAGTTCTTC	CASSELDEQFF	11	.	TRBJ2-1	TRBV10-2	few
TGTGCCAGCAGTCCCCCGGGAAGCGGGAGGGCCAGCGAGCAGTACTTC	CASSPPGSGRASEQYF	16	TRBD2	TRBJ2-7	TRBV28	.
TGTGCCAGCAGTCCGTCCGGGCCAGGCACAGAAGCTTTCTTT	CASSPSGPGTEAFF	14	.	TRBJ1-1	TRBV28	once
TGTGCCAGCAGTTACCTGGAGGCAGATACGCAGTATTTT	CASSYLEADTQYF	13	.	TRBJ2-3	TRBV6-6	.
TGTGCCAGCTCACCGGACAGGGTAAGGGACGAGCAGTACTTC	CASSPDRVRDEQYF	14	TRBD1	TRBJ2-7	TRBV18	.
TGTGCCAGCATCCGAATCGGGGGGGGCAATGAGCAGTTCTTC	CASIRIGGGNEQFF	14	TRBD2	TRBJ2-1	TRBV6-1	.
TGTGCCGGTACTAGCGCAGATGGGGGCACAGATACGCAGTATTTT	CAGTSADGGTDTQYF	15	TRBD2	TRBJ2-3	TRBV6-6	.
TGTGCCACCAACCCAACCCGGCGGGACAAGGATAGCGGGTTCCAAGAGACCCAGTACTTC	CATNPTRRDKDSGFQETQYF	20	.	TRBJ2-5	TRBV24-1	.
TGTGCCAGCAGCTTATTAGGGGCTAGCGTTACCTACGAGCAGTACTTC	CASSLLGASVTYEQYF	16	.	TRBJ2-7	TRBV7-9	.
TGTGCCAGCAGCTCCAATCGGGTATCTAGCGGGATTTCGAACACCGGGGAGCTGTTTTTT	CASSSNRVSSGISNTGELFF	20	TRBD2	TRBJ2-2	TRBV7-2	.
TGTGCCAGCCTGGGTAGGGACGAGCAGTACTTC	CASLGRDEQYF	11	.	TRBJ2-7	TRBV6-1	.
TGTGCCAGCAGTCCGAAATACGAGCAGTACTTC	CASSPKYEQYF	11	.	TRBJ2-7	TRBV11-1	few
TGTGCCAGCAGCGCCCTCACAGATACGCAGTATTTT	CASSALTDTQYF	12	.	TRBJ2-3	TRBV9	.
TGTGCCAGCAGCATGAGCGGGAGGAGTTTGGAGACCCAGTACTTC	CASSMSGRSLETQYF	15	TRBD2	TRBJ2-5	TRBV7-2	few
TGCGCCAGCAGCCAACGGGCCGATGAGCAGTTCTTC	CASSQRADEQFF	12	.	TRBJ2-1	TRBV4-1	.
TGTGCCAGCAGTTCGGACAGGGGCCGGAACACTGAAGCTTTCTTT	CASSSDRGRNTEAFF	15	TRBD1	TRBJ1-1	TRBV2	few
TGTGCCAGCAGCTCTCAACCTATGGGGGCTGGAAACACCATATATTTT	CASSSQPMGAGNTIYF	16	.	TRBJ1-3	TRBV11-2	.
TGTGCCAGCAGTCTGCCGGGGGGCCGGGAGCAGTTCTTC	CASSLPGGREQFF	13	.	TRBJ2-1	TRBV6-2/TRBV6-3	.
TGTGCCAGCAGACGAGGACAGGGTTCCTACAATGAGCAGTTCTTC	CASRRGQGSYNEQFF	15	TRBD1	TRBJ2-1	TRBV7-2	.
TGCGCCAGCAGCCAAGGAGGAGCTCCCAATGAGCAGTTCTTC	CASSQGGAPNEQFF	14	.	TRBJ2-1	TRBV4-1	once
TGCGCCAGCAGCCTGGGACCATCGGAGACCCAGTACTTC	CASSLGPSETQYF	13	.	TRBJ2-5	TRBV5-1	.
TGTGCCAGCTCACCAGGAGGGTCCAGGGGGCTATTAGAGGGCTACACCTTC	CASSPGGSRGLLEGYTF	17	TRBD1	TRBJ1-2	TRBV18	.
TGTGCCAGCAGCCAAGCTCAGGGACTCAGTCTCGGTGGCTACACCTTC	CASSQAQGLSLGGYTF	16	.	TRBJ1-2	TRBV4-2	.
TGCAGTGCTAGCTGGGTCGGCAATGAGCAGTTCTTC	CSASWVGNEQFF	12	.	TRBJ2-1	TRBV20-1	few
TGCAGCGTTGAAGGGATGCGAATAGCAGATACGCAGTATTTT	CSVEGMRIADTQYF	14	.	TRBJ2-3	TRBV29-1	.
TGCAGTGCCGGATTGTCCTTGACTAGCGGGAAGAATGAGCAGTTCTTC	CSAGLSLTSGKNEQFF	16	TRBD2	TRBJ2-1	TRBV20-1	.
TGTGCCAGCAGCTTAATGAGGACGCTCTCCCGTTCACCCCTCCACTTT	CASSLMRTLSRSPLHF	16	.	TRBJ1-6	TRBV7-8	.